Below, 3 T cell receptor beta chains from the same sample are listed, as sequenced in a study of metastatic and nonmetastatic thyroid tumors. Patients were all untreated before their thyroid surgery. Through MiXCR, TCRdb re-clonotyped the PCR reads. The sample has 35,000 to 40,000 clones; approximately 30% are singletons. The sequenced sample consisted of blood. Receptor source: a male donor with papillary thyroid cancer or a benign thyroid nodule (not recorded which). Some clones in this sample may be carry-over from other donors' samples.

There are many counts of this clone. The chain combines TRBV6-2 or TRBV6-3 with TRBJ1-4; maybe TRBD1 (5 bases). Germline V gene lookup returns CDR1 MNHEY and CDR2 SVGEGT. Trimming removed 7 bases at V and 7 bases at J, with 16 bases between. This CDR3 has 14 residues. CDR3: CASTTDRGREKLFF. CDR3 DNA: TGTGCCAGCACCACCGACAGAGGACGTGAAAAACTGTTTTTT.

The V gene is TRBV6-1, the J gene TRBJ2-5; weak D call: TRBD1 (5 bases). Deletions cut 5 bases from V and 2 bases from J, with 9 bases between. CDR1 and CDR2 from the germline V gene are MNHNS and SASEGT. The CDR3 totals 13 residues. CDR3 protein: CASSMTAQETQYF. The CDR3 DNA follows: TGTGCCAGCAGTATGACAGCACAAGAGACCCAGTACTTC.

The table lists this clone with many counts. Distinct nucleotide sequences in the sample also encode this CDR3. The chain is built from TRBV5-4 and TRBJ2-7, with 7 bases that match TRBD1. The V gene's germline CDR1 is SGHNT and CDR2 YYREEE (reference sequence). This CDR3 spans 13 amino acids. V shed 2 bases, J shed 9 bases, and the junction held 8 bases outside the gene matches. CDR3 in DNA: TGTGCCAGCAGCTTCGCACAGGGGCCAGTGCAGTACTTC. This gives the protein CASSFAQGPVQYF.